This T cell receptor beta chain was identified in a study of blood T cell repertoires in COVID-19. Study information: T cells, B-cell-depleted T cells, or PBMCs provided the cDNA or gDNA that served as material.

Original data processing: Amplifying reference gene primers gave estimates of nucleated cell counts. Sequenced by immunoSEQ multiplex PCR; TCRdb stores in-frame clones only, minus some. The D gene and trimming were derived from the DNA, and the V and J assignments and clone size from that table. The sample yields 250,000 to 350,000 clones, about nine tenths seen once. Germline V gene data show CDR1 as SGDLS and CDR2 as YYNGEE. This CDR3 region has 12 residues. The V gene lost 4 bases and the J gene lost 6 bases, with 11 bases spanning the gap. The TCR sequence derives from a man between 18 and 35 years old with active or convalescent COVID-19. V is TRBV9 and J is TRBJ2-7; D call uncertain. The sequenced sample was peripheral blood. The CDR3 DNA is TGTGCCAGCAGCTCATACGGTGGCGAGCAGTACTTC. This sequence encodes CASSSYGGEQYF.